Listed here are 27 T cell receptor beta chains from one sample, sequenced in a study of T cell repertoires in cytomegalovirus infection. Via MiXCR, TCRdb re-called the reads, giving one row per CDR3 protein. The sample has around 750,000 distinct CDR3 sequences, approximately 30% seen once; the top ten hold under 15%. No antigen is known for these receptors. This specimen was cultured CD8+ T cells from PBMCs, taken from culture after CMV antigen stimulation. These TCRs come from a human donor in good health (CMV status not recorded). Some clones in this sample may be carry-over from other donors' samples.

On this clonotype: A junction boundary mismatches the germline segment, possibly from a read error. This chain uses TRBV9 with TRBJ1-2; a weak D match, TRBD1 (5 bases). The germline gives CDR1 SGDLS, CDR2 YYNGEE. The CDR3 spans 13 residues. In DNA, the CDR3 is TGTGCCACAGAAAATAGAGGGGCTTATGGCTTCACCTTC. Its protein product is CATENRGAYGFTF.

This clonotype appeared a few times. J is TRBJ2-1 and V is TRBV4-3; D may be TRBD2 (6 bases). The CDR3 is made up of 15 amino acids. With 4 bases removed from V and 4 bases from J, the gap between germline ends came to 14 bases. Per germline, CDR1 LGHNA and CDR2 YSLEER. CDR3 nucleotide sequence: TGCGCCAGCAGCCTTGGACTATCTCTATACAATGAGCAGTTCTTC. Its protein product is CASSLGLSLYNEQFF.

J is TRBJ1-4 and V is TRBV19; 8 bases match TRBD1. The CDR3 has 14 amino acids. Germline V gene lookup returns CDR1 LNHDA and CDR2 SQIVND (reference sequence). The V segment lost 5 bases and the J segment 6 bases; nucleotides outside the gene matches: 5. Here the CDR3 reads CASSADREDEKLFF. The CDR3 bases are TGTGCCAGTAGTGCGGACAGGGAGGATGAAAAACTGTTTTTT.

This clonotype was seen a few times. This CDR3 reads CASRDGVGETQYF. The CDR3 coding sequence is TGTGCCAGCAGAGACGGGGTGGGGGAGACCCAGTACTTC. This rearrangement joins TRBV27 to TRBJ2-5; D is perhaps TRBD2 (5 bases). V lost 6 bases and J 5 bases, leaving 13 bases between the germline ends. Looked up from germline, CDR1 is MNHEY and CDR2 is SMNVEV (reference sequence). The CDR3 runs to 13 residues.

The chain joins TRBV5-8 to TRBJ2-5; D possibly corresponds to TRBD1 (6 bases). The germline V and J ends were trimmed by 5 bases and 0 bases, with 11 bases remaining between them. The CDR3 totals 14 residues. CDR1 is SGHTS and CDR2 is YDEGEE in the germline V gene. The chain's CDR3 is CASRRTAYQETQYF. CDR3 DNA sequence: TGTGCCAGCAGAAGGACAGCCTACCAAGAGACCCAGTACTTC. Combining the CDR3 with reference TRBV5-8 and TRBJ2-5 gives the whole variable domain EAGVTQSPTHLIKTRGQQATLRCSPISGHTSVYWYQQALGLGLQFLLWYDEGEERNRGNFPPRFSGRQFPNYSSELNVNALELEDSALYLCASRRTAYQETQYFGPGTRLLVL.

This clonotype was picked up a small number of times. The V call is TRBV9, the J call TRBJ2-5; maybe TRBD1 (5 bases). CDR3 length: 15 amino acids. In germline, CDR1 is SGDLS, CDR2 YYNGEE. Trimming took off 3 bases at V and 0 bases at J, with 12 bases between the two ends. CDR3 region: CASSATAGHQETQYF. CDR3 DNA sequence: TGTGCCAGCAGCGCCACAGCAGGGCACCAAGAGACCCAGTACTTC. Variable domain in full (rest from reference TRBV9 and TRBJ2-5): DSGVTQTPKHLITATGQRVTLRCSPRSGDLSVYWYQQSLDQGLQFLIQYYNGEERAKGNILERFSAQQFPDLHSELNLSSLELGDSALYFCASSATAGHQETQYFGPGTRLLVL.

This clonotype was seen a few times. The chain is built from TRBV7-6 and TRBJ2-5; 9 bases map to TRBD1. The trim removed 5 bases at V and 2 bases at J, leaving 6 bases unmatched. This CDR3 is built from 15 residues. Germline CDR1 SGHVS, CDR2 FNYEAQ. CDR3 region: CASSIQGARQETQYF. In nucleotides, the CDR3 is TGTGCCAGCAGCATACAGGGGGCTCGTCAAGAGACCCAGTACTTC.

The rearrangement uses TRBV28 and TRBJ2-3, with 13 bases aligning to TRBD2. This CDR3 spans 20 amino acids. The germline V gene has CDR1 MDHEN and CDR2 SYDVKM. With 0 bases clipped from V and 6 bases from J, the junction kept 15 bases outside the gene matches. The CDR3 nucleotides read TGTGCCAGCAGTTTATGCACCCGGACTAGCGGGGGTGCCCCATTGGATACGCAGTATTTT. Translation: CASSLCTRTSGGAPLDTQYF.

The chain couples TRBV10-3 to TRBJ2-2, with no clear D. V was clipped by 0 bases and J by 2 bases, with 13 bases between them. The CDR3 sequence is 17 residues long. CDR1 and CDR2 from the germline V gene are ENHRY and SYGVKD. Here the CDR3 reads CAISESLPGVNTGELFF. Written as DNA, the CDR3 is TGTGCCATCAGTGAGTCCCTGCCTGGGGTTAACACCGGGGAGCTGTTTTTT.

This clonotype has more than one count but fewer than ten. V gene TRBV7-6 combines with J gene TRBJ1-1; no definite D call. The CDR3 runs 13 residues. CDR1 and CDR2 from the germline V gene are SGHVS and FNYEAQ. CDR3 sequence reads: CAAIGNRHTEAFF. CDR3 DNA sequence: TGTGCGGCCATCGGCAACCGCCACACTGAAGCTTTCTTT.

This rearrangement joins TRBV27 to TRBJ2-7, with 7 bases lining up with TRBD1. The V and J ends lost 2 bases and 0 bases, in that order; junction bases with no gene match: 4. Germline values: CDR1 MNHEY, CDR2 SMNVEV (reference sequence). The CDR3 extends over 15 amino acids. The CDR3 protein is CASSLGDSFSYEQYF. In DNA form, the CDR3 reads TGTGCCAGCAGTTTAGGGGACAGCTTCTCCTACGAGCAGTACTTC.

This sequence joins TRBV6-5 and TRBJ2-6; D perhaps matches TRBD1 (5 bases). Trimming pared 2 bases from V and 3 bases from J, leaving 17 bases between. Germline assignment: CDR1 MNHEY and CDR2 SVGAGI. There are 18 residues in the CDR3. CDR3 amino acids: CASSYAPQGLFGANVLTF. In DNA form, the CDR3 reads TGTGCCAGCAGTTACGCCCCGCAGGGTCTCTTTGGGGCCAACGTCCTGACTTTC.

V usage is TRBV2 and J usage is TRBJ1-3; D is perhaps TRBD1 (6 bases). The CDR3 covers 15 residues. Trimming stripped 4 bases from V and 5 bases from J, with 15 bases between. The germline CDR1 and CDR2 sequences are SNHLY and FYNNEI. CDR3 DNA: TGTGCCAGCAGTGGCGGGGGCAGGGAGAGAAACACCATATATTTT. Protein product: CASSGGGRERNTIYF.

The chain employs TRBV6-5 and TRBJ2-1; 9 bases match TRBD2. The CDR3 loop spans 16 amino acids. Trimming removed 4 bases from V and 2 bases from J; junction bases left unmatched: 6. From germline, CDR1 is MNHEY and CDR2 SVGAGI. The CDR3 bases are TGTGCCAGCAGTTCCCTAGCGGGGCGCCCCTACAATGAGCAGTTCTTC. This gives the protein CASSSLAGRPYNEQFF.

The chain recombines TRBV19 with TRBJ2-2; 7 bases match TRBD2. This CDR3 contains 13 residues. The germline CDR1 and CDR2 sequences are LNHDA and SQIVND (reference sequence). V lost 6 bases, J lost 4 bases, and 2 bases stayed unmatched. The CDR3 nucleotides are TGTGCCAGTAGGGGGGAGGGCACCGGGGAGCTGTTTTTT. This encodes CASRGEGTGELFF.

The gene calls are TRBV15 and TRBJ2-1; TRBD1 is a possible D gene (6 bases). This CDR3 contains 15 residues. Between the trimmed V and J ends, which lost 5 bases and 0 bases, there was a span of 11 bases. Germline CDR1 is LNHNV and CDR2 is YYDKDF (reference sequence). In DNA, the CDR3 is TGTGCCACCAGCGATTGGGACAACTCCTACAATGAGCAGTTCTTC. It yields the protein CATSDWDNSYNEQFF. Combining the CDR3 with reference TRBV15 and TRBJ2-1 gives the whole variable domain DAMVIQNPRYQVTQFGKPVTLSCSQTLNHNVMYWYQQKSSQAPKLLFHYYDKDFNNEADTPDNFQSRRPNTSFCFLDIRSPGLGDTAMYLCATSDWDNSYNEQFFGPGTRLTVL.

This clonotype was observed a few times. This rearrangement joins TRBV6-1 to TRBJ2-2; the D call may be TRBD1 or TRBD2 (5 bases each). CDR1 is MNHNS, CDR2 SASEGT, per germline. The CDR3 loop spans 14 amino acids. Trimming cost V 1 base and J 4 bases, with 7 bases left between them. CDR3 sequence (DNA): TGTGCCAGCAGTGAAGGGGACCGCACCGGGGAGCTGTTTTTT. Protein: CASSEGDRTGELFF.

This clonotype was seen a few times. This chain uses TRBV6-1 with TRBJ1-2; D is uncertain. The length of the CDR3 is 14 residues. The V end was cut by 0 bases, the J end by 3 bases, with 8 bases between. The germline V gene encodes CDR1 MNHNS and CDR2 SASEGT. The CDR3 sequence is CASSEAEVYYGYTF. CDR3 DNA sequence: TGTGCCAGCAGTGAAGCGGAGGTGTACTATGGCTACACCTTC.

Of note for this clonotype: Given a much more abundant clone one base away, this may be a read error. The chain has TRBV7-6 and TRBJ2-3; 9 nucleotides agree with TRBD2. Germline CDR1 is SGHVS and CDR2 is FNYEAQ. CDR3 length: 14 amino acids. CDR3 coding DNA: TGTGTCAGCAGCTTTAGCGGGGGCACGAATACGCAGTATTTT. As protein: CVSSFSGGTNTQYF.

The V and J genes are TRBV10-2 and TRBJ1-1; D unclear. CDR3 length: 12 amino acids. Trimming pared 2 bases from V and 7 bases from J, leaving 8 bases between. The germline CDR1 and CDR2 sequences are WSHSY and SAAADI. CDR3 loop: CASSEQVFEAFF. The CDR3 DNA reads TGCGCCAGCAGTGAGCAGGTCTTTGAAGCTTTCTTT.

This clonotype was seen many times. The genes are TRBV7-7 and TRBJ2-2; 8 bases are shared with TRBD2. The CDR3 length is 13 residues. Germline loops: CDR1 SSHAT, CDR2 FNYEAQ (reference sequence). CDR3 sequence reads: CASGDSFTGELFF. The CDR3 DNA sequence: TGTGCTAGCGGGGACTCATTCACCGGGGAGCTGTTTTTT.

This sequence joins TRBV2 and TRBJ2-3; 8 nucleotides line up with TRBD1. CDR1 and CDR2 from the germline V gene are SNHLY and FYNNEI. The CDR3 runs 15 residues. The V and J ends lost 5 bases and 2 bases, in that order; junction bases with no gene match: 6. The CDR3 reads CASSKGQANTDTQYF. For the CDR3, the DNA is TGTGCCAGCAGTAAGGGACAGGCAAACACAGATACGCAGTATTTT. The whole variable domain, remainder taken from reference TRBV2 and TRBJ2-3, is EPEVTQTPSHQVTQMGQEVILRCVPISNHLYFYWYRQILGQKVEFLVSFYNNEISEKSEIFDDQFSVERPDGSNFTLKIRSTKLEDSAMYFCASSKGQANTDTQYFGPGTRLTVL.

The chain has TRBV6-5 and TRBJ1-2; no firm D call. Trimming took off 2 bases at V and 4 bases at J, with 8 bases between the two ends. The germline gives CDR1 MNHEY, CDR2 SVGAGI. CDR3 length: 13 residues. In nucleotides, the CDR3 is TGTGCCAGCAGTTACGGGAGCGCCTATGGCTACACCTTC. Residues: CASSYGSAYGYTF.

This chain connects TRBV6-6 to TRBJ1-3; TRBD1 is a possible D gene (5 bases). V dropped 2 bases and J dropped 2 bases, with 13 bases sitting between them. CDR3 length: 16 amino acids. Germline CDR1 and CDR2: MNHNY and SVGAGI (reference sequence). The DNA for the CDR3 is TGTGCCAGCAGTTACACAGGATCCGGGGCTGGAAACACCATATATTTT. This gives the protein CASSYTGSGAGNTIYF.

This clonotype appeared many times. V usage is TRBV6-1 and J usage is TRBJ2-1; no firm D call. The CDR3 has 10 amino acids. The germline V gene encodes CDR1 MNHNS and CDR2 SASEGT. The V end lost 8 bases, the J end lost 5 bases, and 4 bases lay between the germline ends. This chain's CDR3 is CASGNNEQFF. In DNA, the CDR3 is TGTGCCAGCGGGAACAATGAGCAGTTCTTC.

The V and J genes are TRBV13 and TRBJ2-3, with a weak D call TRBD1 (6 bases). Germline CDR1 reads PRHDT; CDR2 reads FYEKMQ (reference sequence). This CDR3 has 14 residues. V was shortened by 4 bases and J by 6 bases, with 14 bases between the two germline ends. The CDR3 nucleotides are TGTGCCAGCAGCTCAGGACAGCGGAGGGATACGCAGTATTTT. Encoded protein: CASSSGQRRDTQYF. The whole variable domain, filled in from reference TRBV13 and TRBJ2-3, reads AAGVIQSPRHLIKEKRETATLKCYPIPRHDTVYWYQQGPGQDPQFLISFYEKMQSDKGSIPDRFSAQQFSDYHSELNMSSLELGDSALYFCASSSGQRRDTQYFGPGTRLTVL.

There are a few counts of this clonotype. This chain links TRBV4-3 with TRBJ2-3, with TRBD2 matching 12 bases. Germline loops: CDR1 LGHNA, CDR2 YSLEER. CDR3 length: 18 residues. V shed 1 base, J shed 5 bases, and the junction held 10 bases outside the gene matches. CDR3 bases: TGCGCCAGCAGCCAAGGGCCCCTAGCGGGGGGGCGAATAGATACGCAGTATTTT. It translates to CASSQGPLAGGRIDTQYF.